The subject of this entry is one TCR beta chain. Its antigen is not identified. This sample stems from a study of Ad26.COV2.S vaccination and SARS-CoV-2 variants. Study context: Donor allocation was to the COV1001 Ad26.COV2.S trial arm. Intramuscular Ad26.COV2.S doses were given once or twice, 56 days apart. The study's findings and limits: Similar non-spike TCR breadth was seen in vaccine and placebo recipients. An underestimation of total T cell responses may have resulted from the TCR breadth and depth analyses.

The germline CDR1 and CDR2 sequences are ENHRY and SYGVKD. The CDR3 spans 13 residues. Trimming pared 6 bases from V and 0 bases from J, leaving 7 bases between. Documented treatment: some 20 received Ad26.COV2.S at low or high dose, single or two shots; a few received placebo; per-sample allocation not given. The investigators took samples on day 63 after the first vaccine or placebo injection. Sequencing used immunoSEQ multiplex PCR; TCRdb keeps in-frame clones, though not all of them. The data show about 400,000 clones, 88% seen once. The chain employs TRBV10-3 and TRBJ2-3; unclear D gene. The sequence was obtained from a person aged 18-65 years who received the Ad26.COV2.S COVID-19 vaccine or a placebo. The sample consisted of peripheral blood, taken in a trial of Ad26.COV2.S vaccine versus placebo. CDR3 protein: CAIRSSSTDTQYF. The CDR3 DNA is TGTGCCATCAGAAGTTCTAGCACAGATACGCAGTATTTT.